The clone carrying this TCR beta chain was observed a few times. Its antigen is unidentified. These data originate in a study of STAT3 mutations in large granular lymphocyte leukemia. Study-wide background: Among longitudinally sequenced T-LGLL patients, roughly half had canonical activating STAT3 mutations detected. More than half of T-LGLL patients received immunosuppressive therapy. Broader study findings: At least one immunodominant TCR beta clonotype appeared in every T-cell large granular lymphocyte leukemia patient. Samples missed the first appearance of the clone.

Sequencing used immunoSEQ multiplex PCR; TCRdb keeps in-frame clones, though not all of them. The table includes fewer than 8,000 clones, roughly four fifths detected once. The germline CDR1 and CDR2 sequences are SGHVS and FQNEAQ. The CDR3 has 14 amino acids. The ends lost 5 bases at V and 6 bases at J; junction bases unmatched: 9. Specimen: peripheral blood mononuclear cells. The chain recombines TRBV7-8 with TRBJ2-7; 8 nucleotides agree with TRBD1. This receptor was identified in a middle-aged woman with T-cell large granular lymphocyte leukemia. Some clones in this sample may be carry-over from other donors' samples. The chain's CDR3 is CASSLRTGFSEQYF. In nucleotides, the CDR3 is TGTGCCAGCAGCCTGCGGACAGGGTTCAGCGAGCAGTACTTC.